A single T cell receptor beta chain is shown here with its context. This sample stems from a study of blood T cell repertoires in COVID-19. Study-level information: Specimens from acute and convalescent COVID-19 originated in the United States, Italy and Spain. T cells, B-cell-depleted T cells, or PBMCs provided the cDNA or gDNA that served as material.

In the source study's methods: For nucleated cells, counts were estimated from reference gene primer amplification. This table comes from immunoSEQ multiplex PCR, and its TCRdb copy is limited to in-frame clones, with some not included. V and J calls and clone size are given by that table; D and trimming were obtained from the DNA. The sample consists of about 99,000 clones, about 89% of them appearing once. The V segment lost 2 bases and the J segment 1 base; nucleotides outside the gene matches: 2. Germline values: CDR1 MNHEY, CDR2 SVGAGI. CDR3 length: 15 amino acids. The rearrangement uses TRBV6-5 and TRBJ2-7, with 10 bases that match TRBD1. The source of this sequence is a woman in her sixties or seventies with acute or convalescent COVID-19. Sequencing input: peripheral blood. The CDR3 nucleotides are TGTGCCAGCAGTTACCGGGACAGGGGTTCCTACGAGCAGTACTTC. It translates to CASSYRDRGSYEQYF.